The rows below give T cell receptor beta chains drawn from one sample of a study of cytomegalovirus exposure and HLA in healthy donors. Here immunoSEQ multiplex PCR was the method, and the copy in TCRdb shows in-frame clones only, minus some. The table lists about 130,000 clones, 80% of them singletons. Sequencing used PBMCs. Receptors were obtained from a man under 40 in good health and CMV-seropositive. CDR3s include the opening cysteine and the closing phenylalanine or tryptophan. D genes are given only for firm matches.

>TRBD1|TRBV2
CASSGLRDRVAYEQYF
>TRBD1|TRBV12-5
CASGQTGVVSYEQYF
>TRBD1|TRBV7-3
CASSLLGGVTGGTEAFF
>TRBD1|TRBV6-1
CASSEGQGGGYTF
>TRBD1|TRBV2
CASSVGQGKLDEQYF
>NA|TRBV13
CASSWGDGSEAFF
>TRBD2|TRBV4-1
CASSQANLIAGGRIEQFF
>NA|TRBV11-2
CASSFIRRGIPGANVLTF
>NA|TRBV19
CASSGSGGELFF
>TRBD1|TRBV6-1
CASRDRGRYTF
>NA|TRBV5-8
CASNPARDKNYGYTF
>TRBD2|TRBV5-1
CASSGAGRIYNEQFF
>TRBD1|TRBV15
CATSRTGGSNQPQHF
>TRBD1|TRBV19
CASHRQGATTEAFF
>NA|TRBV30
CAWGPPSPDRGYEQYF
>NA|TRBV21-1
CASRLRTEGNSPLHF
>NA|TRBV2
CASNREGAYNSPLHF
>TRBD1|TRBV2
CASSSWDRPLAKNIQYF
>NA|TRBV6-4
CASSDESWGYTF